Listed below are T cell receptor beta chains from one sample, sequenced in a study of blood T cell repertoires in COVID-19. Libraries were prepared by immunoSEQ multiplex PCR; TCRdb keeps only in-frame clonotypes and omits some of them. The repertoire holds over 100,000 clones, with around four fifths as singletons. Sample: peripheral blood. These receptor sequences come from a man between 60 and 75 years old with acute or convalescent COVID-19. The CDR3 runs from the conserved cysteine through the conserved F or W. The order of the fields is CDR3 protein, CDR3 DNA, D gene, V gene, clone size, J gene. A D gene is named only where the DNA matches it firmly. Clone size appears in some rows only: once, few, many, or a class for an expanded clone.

CASRRDSSYNSPLHF	TGTGCCAGCAGGCGCGATAGCTCCTATAATTCACCCCTCCACTTT	NA	TRBV19	NA	TRBJ1-6
CASSHDAGTGGETQYF	TGCGCCAGCAGCCATGACGCCGGGACAGGGGGAGAGACCCAGTACTTC	TRBD1	TRBV4-1	NA	TRBJ2-5
CASSRQLTGVVNTEAFF	TGTGCCAGCAGTCGCCAATTGACAGGGGTAGTGAACACTGAAGCTTTCTTT	TRBD1	TRBV27	NA	TRBJ1-1
CASSYRDAETQYF	TGTGCCAGCAGCTACAGGGATGCGGAGACCCAGTACTTC	NA	TRBV7-9	NA	TRBJ2-5
CATNSGTGRGTQYF	TGTGCCACCAACTCGGGGACAGGTAGAGGGACCCAGTACTTC	TRBD1	TRBV24-1	NA	TRBJ2-5
CASSVHGRAWDTGELFF	TGTGCCAGCAGCGTACACGGGAGGGCCTGGGACACCGGGGAGCTGTTTTTT	TRBD2	TRBV9	NA	TRBJ2-2
CSASQGVREKLFF	TGCAGTGCTAGTCAGGGGGTTCGCGAAAAACTGTTTTTT	TRBD1	TRBV20-1	NA	TRBJ1-4
CASSPHTGGLEKLFF	TGCGCCAGCAGCCCGCACACAGGGGGCCTTGAAAAACTGTTTTTT	TRBD1	TRBV4-1	NA	TRBJ1-4
CASSFRLADHNEQFF	TGTGCCAGCAGTTTTCGACTAGCGGACCACAATGAGCAGTTCTTC	TRBD2	TRBV27	NA	TRBJ2-1
CASSIAGANYGYTF	TGTGCCAGTAGTATCGCAGGGGCGAACTATGGCTACACCTTC	NA	TRBV19	once	TRBJ1-2
CASSEFGEKLFF	TGTGCCAGCAGTGAATTTGGCGAAAAACTGTTTTTT	NA	TRBV25-1	NA	TRBJ1-4
CASSQDWGDRAWETQYF	TGCGCCAGCAGCCAAGATTGGGGGGACAGGGCTTGGGAGACCCAGTACTTC	TRBD1	TRBV4-1	NA	TRBJ2-5
CASSLGQGFNLAQHF	TGTGCCAGCAGCTTAGGACAGGGCTTTAATCTAGCCCAGCATTTT	TRBD1	TRBV7-8	NA	TRBJ1-5
CASTGYNQPQHF	TGTGCCAGCACAGGGTACAATCAGCCCCAGCATTTT	NA	TRBV2	NA	TRBJ1-5
CASRGRGGNTDTQYF	TGTGCCAGCAGGGGGAGAGGGGGAAACACAGATACGCAGTATTTT	NA	TRBV2	NA	TRBJ2-3
CAIGLAGGLGNEQFF	TGTGCCATTGGACTAGCGGGAGGATTGGGCAATGAGCAGTTCTTC	TRBD2	TRBV10-3	NA	TRBJ2-1
CASSINRDTEAFF	TGTGCCAGCAGCATAAACAGGGACACTGAAGCTTTCTTT	NA	TRBV7-2	NA	TRBJ1-1
CASRWTSVDTQYF	TGTGCCAGCAGATGGACTAGCGTTGATACGCAGTATTTT	TRBD2	TRBV28	NA	TRBJ2-3
CASSEPRDQETQYF	TGTGCCAGCAGTGAACCCAGGGACCAAGAGACCCAGTACTTC	NA	TRBV25-1	NA	TRBJ2-5
CASSQSRGELFF	TGTGCCAGCAGCCAATCTCGTGGGGAGCTGTTTTTT	NA	TRBV3-1/TRBV3-2	NA	TRBJ2-2
CAWSVGGAANYGYTF	TGTGCCTGGAGTGTAGGAGGGGCAGCTAACTATGGCTACACCTTC	NA	TRBV30	NA	TRBJ1-2
CASSLAGNYGYTF	TGCGCCAGCAGCTTGGCGGGGAACTATGGCTACACCTTC	NA	TRBV5-1	NA	TRBJ1-2
CSVGWQIDQPQHF	TGCAGCGTTGGATGGCAAATCGATCAGCCCCAGCATTTT	NA	TRBV29-1	NA	TRBJ1-5
CASSLERGRRGTGELFF	TGTGCCAGCAGCTTAGAGCGGGGCCGGCGCGGCACCGGGGAGCTGTTTTTT	NA	TRBV11-2	NA	TRBJ2-2
CASSLPGTPAGNTIYF	TGTGCCAGCAGCTTGCCGGGGACTCCTGCAGGAAACACCATATATTTT	NA	TRBV5-4	NA	TRBJ1-3
CASSLRASRSGYTF	TGTGCCAGCAGCTTACGTGCGTCTCGGAGCGGCTACACCTTC	NA	TRBV11-2	NA	TRBJ1-2
CASSRTSGRLSYNEQFF	TGTGCCAGCAGCCGGACTAGCGGGAGGCTCTCCTACAATGAGCAGTTCTTC	TRBD2	TRBV7-8	NA	TRBJ2-1
CASSRLAGQGTDTQYF	TGTGCCAGCAGCCGACTGGCGGGACAGGGCACCGATACGCAGTATTTT	TRBD1	TRBV3-1/TRBV3-2	NA	TRBJ2-3
CATSSQVTGWYEQYF	TGTGCCACCAGCAGTCAAGTGACAGGGTGGTACGAGCAGTACTTC	TRBD1	TRBV15	NA	TRBJ2-7
CASSTTRGTGELFF	TGTGCCAGTAGTACGACAAGGGGGACCGGGGAGCTGTTTTTT	NA	TRBV19	once	TRBJ2-2
CSVGGSSSTEAFF	TGCAGCGTTGGAGGGTCTTCGAGCACTGAAGCTTTCTTT	NA	TRBV29-1	NA	TRBJ1-1
CAISDIGGSTGGNDGYGYTF	TGTGCCATCAGTGATATTGGGGGTAGTACAGGGGGCAACGATGGCTATGGCTACACCTTC	TRBD1	TRBV10-3	NA	TRBJ1-2
CASSESLRGLSPLHF	TGTGCCAGCAGTGAGTCTCTTCGGGGTCTTTCACCCCTCCACTTT	NA	TRBV2	once	TRBJ1-6
CSGRPGSMNTEAFF	TGCAGCGGCCGTCCGGGTTCCATGAACACTGAAGCTTTCTTT	NA	TRBV29-1	few	TRBJ1-1
CASSGRGRATNEKLFF	TGTGCCAGCAGTGGTAGGGGGCGGGCAACTAATGAAAAACTGTTTTTT	TRBD1	TRBV25-1	once	TRBJ1-4
CATSVVTGTSGLTGELFF	TGTGCCACCAGTGTGGTAACCGGGACTAGCGGACTAACCGGGGAGCTGTTTTTT	TRBD2	TRBV24-1	NA	TRBJ2-2
CASSTGGRNTGELFF	TGTGCCAGCAGTACAGGGGGCAGGAACACCGGGGAGCTGTTTTTT	TRBD1	TRBV28	NA	TRBJ2-2
CASSPGLAGKETQYF	TGTGCCAGCAGCCCTGGACTAGCGGGAAAAGAGACCCAGTACTTC	TRBD2	TRBV7-2	NA	TRBJ2-5
CASSLSVPSAVYNEQFF	TGTGCCAGCAGCTTATCGGTCCCGTCCGCGGTCTACAATGAGCAGTTCTTC	NA	TRBV7-8	NA	TRBJ2-1
CASSLNRAGELFF	TGCGCCAGCAGCTTGAACAGGGCCGGGGAGCTGTTTTTT	NA	TRBV5-1	NA	TRBJ2-2
CASSQGGPREAFF	TGTGCCAGCAGCCAAGGCGGCCCTCGTGAAGCTTTCTTT	NA	TRBV7-2	once	TRBJ1-1
CASSYLGQGVGELFF	TGTGCCAGCAGTTACTTAGGACAGGGGGTCGGGGAGCTGTTTTTT	TRBD1	TRBV6-6	NA	TRBJ2-2
CASSLEVGRRGNTEAFF	TGTGCCAGCAGCTTAGAGGTGGGGAGGCGGGGGAACACTGAAGCTTTCTTT	NA	TRBV7-9	NA	TRBJ1-1
CASRDRADSYNSPLHF	TGTGCCAGCCGGGACAGGGCCGACTCCTATAATTCACCCCTCCACTTT	TRBD1	TRBV27	NA	TRBJ1-6
CASSPRTDNTEAFF	TGTGCCAGCAGCCCGCGGACAGATAACACTGAAGCTTTCTTT	NA	TRBV11-3	NA	TRBJ1-1
CASGLDSLRYEQYF	TGTGCCAGCGGCCTGGACAGCCTGAGATACGAGCAGTACTTC	NA	TRBV28	NA	TRBJ2-7
CASGQPLYNEQFF	TGTGCCTCGGGACAGCCACTCTACAATGAGCAGTTCTTC	TRBD1	TRBV5-4	NA	TRBJ2-1
CASSIQASGSSEQYF	TGTGCCAGTAGTATACAGGCTAGCGGGAGCTCCGAGCAGTACTTC	TRBD2	TRBV19	NA	TRBJ2-7
CASSLRTGDMGALHF	TGTGCCAGCAGCCTCAGGACAGGGGATATGGGGGCCCTCCACTTT	TRBD1	TRBV11-3	few	TRBJ1-6
CASSLGVEGSYNSPLHF	TGTGCCAGCAGCTTGGGGGTCGAGGGCTCCTATAATTCACCCCTCCACTTT	NA	TRBV5-4	NA	TRBJ1-6
CASSLGVGAQGSPLHF	TGTGCCAGCAGTTTAGGCGTGGGGGCGCAGGGGTCACCCCTCCACTTT	NA	TRBV28	NA	TRBJ1-6
CASSLGTSGLNTGELFF	TGTGCCAGCAGCTTGGGGACTAGCGGACTTAACACCGGGGAGCTGTTTTTT	TRBD2	TRBV5-4	NA	TRBJ2-2
CASSYSRANEKLFF	TGTGCCAGCAGTTATAGCAGGGCTAATGAAAAACTGTTTTTT	NA	TRBV6-5	once	TRBJ1-4
CATSTLGGDEQFF	TGTGCCACCAGCACCCTTGGGGGGGACGAGCAGTTCTTC	TRBD2	TRBV15	NA	TRBJ2-1
CSVAGQGNTEAFF	TGCAGCGTGGCGGGACAGGGGAACACTGAAGCTTTCTTT	TRBD1	TRBV29-1	NA	TRBJ1-1
CASSFYHQRTEGMTGYTF	TGCGCCAGCAGCTTTTATCATCAAAGGACGGAGGGGATGACTGGCTACACCTTC	NA	TRBV5-1	NA	TRBJ1-2
CASSLAQGTEAFF	TGTGCTAGCAGCTTAGCGCAGGGAACTGAAGCTTTCTTT	NA	TRBV7-7	NA	TRBJ1-1